The T cell receptor (beta chain) under discussion was sequenced for a study of blood T cell repertoires in COVID-19. Study-wide context: Whether acute or convalescent, the COVID-19 samples came from the United States, Italy and Spain.

The CDR3 consists of 16 residues. V lost 2 bases, J lost 2 bases, and 6 bases stayed unmatched. Germline V CDR1 and CDR2: SGHVS, FQNEAQ. Authors' processing steps: Reference gene primers were amplified, and this amplification served to estimate nucleated cell counts. The table came from immunoSEQ multiplex PCR; TCRdb's copy has only in-frame clones and leaves some out. That table is the source of V, J and clone size, and D and trimming were worked out from the DNA. The repertoire includes under 300,000 clones, around 86% of them detected once, and 1.9% sits in the top ten. The V and J genes are TRBV7-8 and TRBJ2-5; 9 nucleotides match TRBD2. Specimen: peripheral blood. This sequence originates from a man in his thirties or forties who had recovered from COVID-19. The CDR3 DNA follows: TGTGCCAGCAGCTTAATGGTAGCGGGGGTTCAAGAGACCCAGTACTTC. This encodes CASSLMVAGVQETQYF.